These 29 T cell receptor beta chains were sequenced from one sample in a study of human T cells and chemical hapten exposure (dated by TCRdb to about 2021). Taken with the paper, the label for time point translates to: pre-sensitization, week 0. The treatment or condition label corresponds to: therapeutic diphenylcyclopropenone sensitization with weekly scalp DPC. The method behind the library was RACE. The instrument given in TCRdb is NextSeq 500. TCRdb ran its own pipeline on the public reads, namely fastp trimming at Q25 and MiXCR clone calling, and kept in-frame beta chains. When rows share a CDR3 protein, they turn into one entry using the most common DNA and genes. The sample records 45,000 to 65,000 distinct CDR3 sequences, more than 8% of which are singletons. The ten largest clones take up around 10% of the sample. The specimen was whole blood, collected in connection with sensitization to the hapten diphenylcyclopropenone (DPC). All receptors derive from a man aged 35-49 years with alopecia areata. Some clones in this sample may be carry-over from other donors' samples.

This clonotype was seen more than once but under ten times. The rearrangement joins TRBV5-1 to TRBJ2-1; D gene ambiguous. The CDR3 covers 15 residues. Per the germline V gene, CDR1 is SGHRS and CDR2 is YFSETQ. V was clipped by 0 bases and J by 4 bases, with 11 bases between them. This CDR3 reads CASSLADPEYNEQFF. The CDR3 nucleotides read TGCGCCAGCAGCTTGGCCGATCCGGAATACAATGAGCAGTTCTTC.

Ten or more counts support this clonotype. V gene TRBV11-2 combines with J gene TRBJ2-4, with TRBD1 as a possible D gene (6 bases). CDR1 is SGHAT and CDR2 is FQNNGV in the germline V gene. The V end was cut by 1 base, the J end by 8 bases, with 9 bases between. The CDR3 is 13 residues long. The CDR3 sequence: CASSLGAGDIQYF. The CDR3 nucleotides are TGTGCCAGCAGCTTAGGAGCAGGGGACATTCAGTACTTC.

J is TRBJ2-5 and V is TRBV24-1; D gene unclear. Trimming removed 7 bases from V and 5 bases from J, with 10 bases in between. CDR1 KGHDR and CDR2 SFDVKD come from the germline V gene. This CDR3 comprises 12 residues. Here the CDR3 reads CATRDPSETQYF. In nucleotides, the CDR3 is TGTGCCACCAGGGACCCCTCCGAGACCCAGTACTTC.

This rearrangement joins TRBV20-1 to TRBJ2-3; D perhaps matches TRBD2 (6 bases). From germline, CDR1 is DFQATT and CDR2 SNEGSKA (reference sequence). The CDR3 spans 15 residues. The V end was cut by 2 bases, the J end by 6 bases, with 18 bases between. CDR3 residues: CSARPMSGDFDTQYF. The CDR3 DNA reads TGCAGTGCTAGACCGATGTCGGGAGATTTTGATACGCAGTATTTT.

A few counts support this clonotype. V usage is TRBV20-1 and J usage is TRBJ2-3; 8 positions match TRBD2. The CDR3 runs to 16 residues. The V and J ends lost 5 bases and 0 bases, in that order; junction bases with no gene match: 10. The germline V gene encodes CDR1 DFQATT and CDR2 SNEGSKA (reference sequence). In DNA, the CDR3 is TGCAGTGCTGCCAAGGTTTTAGCGGGGAGCACAGATACGCAGTATTTT. Amino acids: CSAAKVLAGSTDTQYF.

This clonotype has only a few counts. V gene TRBV12-3 or TRBV12-4 combines with J gene TRBJ2-1; 12 bases line up with TRBD2. Trimming at V came to 6 bases and at J to 9 bases, leaving 9 bases not matched to a gene. The CDR3 runs to 15 residues. CDR3 protein: CASSPSGRAPGEQFF. The CDR3 DNA is TGTGCCAGCAGCCCTAGCGGGAGGGCCCCTGGTGAGCAGTTCTTC.

This clonotype has a handful of counts. The chain joins TRBV4-1 to TRBJ2-2; no definite D call. Germline V gene sequence: CDR1 MGHRA, CDR2 YSYEKL. CDR3 length: 14 residues. Deletions cut 1 base from V and 4 bases from J, with 7 bases between. CDR3 amino acids: CASSQGGFTGELFF. The CDR3 DNA reads TGCGCCAGCAGCCAAGGCGGTTTCACCGGGGAGCTGTTTTTT.

The rearrangement links TRBV12-3 or TRBV12-4 to TRBJ1-2; TRBD1 matches at 12 bases. Trimming removed 4 bases from V and 2 bases from J; junction bases left unmatched: 8. This CDR3 contains 17 residues. The DNA for the CDR3 is TGTGCCAGCAGTTCCGCGGGACAGGGGGCGGAAAACTATGGCTACACCTTC. This sequence encodes CASSSAGQGAENYGYTF.

The rearrangement joins TRBV6-2 or TRBV6-3 to TRBJ2-1; no firm D call. Germline CDR1 and CDR2: MNHEY and SVGEGT. Trimming pared 2 bases from V and 4 bases from J, leaving 3 bases between. The CDR3 extends over 12 amino acids. Written as DNA, the CDR3 is TGTGCCAGCAGTTACGGGTACAATGAGCAGTTCTTC. It specifies CASSYGYNEQFF.

In this sample, this clonotype turned up a few times. The V gene is TRBV7-9, the J gene TRBJ2-5; D ambiguous. CDR3 length: 12 amino acids. CDR1 is SEHNR and CDR2 is FQNEAQ in the germline V gene (reference sequence). V gave up 2 bases and J gave up 5 bases, with 6 bases separating them. The CDR3 sequence: CASSLTPETQYF. As DNA, the CDR3 is TGTGCCAGCAGCTTAACCCCGGAGACCCAGTACTTC.

Many counts were recorded for this clonotype. This chain links TRBV7-9 with TRBJ2-1; D perhaps matches TRBD1 (5 bases). The CDR3 sequence is 15 residues long. The V gene's germline CDR1 is SEHNR and CDR2 FQNEAQ (reference sequence). Trimming took 5 bases from V and 0 from J, leaving 11 bases between them. The CDR3 sequence is CASSQRTSSYNEQFF. DNA of the CDR3: TGTGCCAGCAGCCAAAGGACAAGCTCCTACAATGAGCAGTTCTTC. The full variable domain, its missing parts supplied by reference TRBV7-9 and TRBJ2-1, is DTGVSQNPRHKITKRGQNVTFRCDPISEHNRLYWYRQTLGQGPEFLTYFQNEAQLEKSRLLSDRFSAERPKGSFSTLEIQRTEQGDSAMYLCASSQRTSSYNEQFFGPGTRLTVL.

The chain joins TRBV6-5 to TRBJ2-7; maybe TRBD2 (7 bases). The CDR3 extends over 13 amino acids. Germline CDR1 MNHEY, CDR2 SVGAGI. Trimming left V 10 bases short and J 3 bases short, with 16 bases between. The CDR3 DNA reads TGTGCCACAAGTCGGGGGGCGGGCTACGAGCAGTACTTC. It is translated as CATSRGAGYEQYF.

The chain links TRBV19 to TRBJ2-4; TRBD1 aligns across 10 bases. V was pared by 4 bases and J by 6 bases, with 0 bases of the junction left unmatched. The CDR3 runs 13 residues. Germline CDR1 and CDR2: LNHDA and SQIVND (reference sequence). This CDR3 is CASSRDRGNIQYF. The CDR3 DNA is TGTGCCAGTAGTAGGGACAGGGGAAACATTCAGTACTTC.

This clonotype has only a few counts. The V call is TRBV10-3, the J call TRBJ2-1, with D unresolved. V was cut by 3 bases and J by 10 bases, with 10 bases left in between. Germline-derived CDR1 and CDR2 are ENHRY and SYGVKD. The CDR3 length is 12 residues. In nucleotides, the CDR3 is TGTGCCATCAGTGAACCGCGGCGCGAGCAGTTCTTC. It codes for CAISEPRREQFF.

The chain is built from TRBV19 and TRBJ2-7; 10 positions agree with TRBD2. CDR1 and CDR2 from the germline V gene are LNHDA and SQIVND (reference sequence). This CDR3 comprises 14 residues. The V and J ends lost 2 bases and 6 bases, in that order; junction bases with no gene match: 4. The CDR3 nucleotides read TGTGCCAGTAGTATACTAGCGGGAGAGGCCGAGCAGTACTTC. This sequence encodes CASSILAGEAEQYF.

This clonotype showed up just a few times. The chain recombines TRBV28 with TRBJ2-1; D unclear. The CDR3 is 14 amino acids. The germline CDR1 and CDR2 sequences are MDHEN and SYDVKM. The germline V and J ends were trimmed by 5 bases and 5 bases, with 13 bases remaining between them. The CDR3 loop reads CASSTPSVHNEQFF. CDR3 nucleotide sequence: TGTGCCAGCAGTACCCCGAGCGTCCACAATGAGCAGTTCTTC.

This clonotype was recorded at least ten times. The V gene is TRBV5-4, the J gene TRBJ2-7; no firm D call. CDR3 length: 15 residues. V was pared by 0 bases and J by 4 bases, with 14 bases between. CDR1 and CDR2 (germline): SGHNT, YYREEE (reference sequence). The CDR3 sequence: CASSLGSTPRYEQYF. The CDR3 DNA is TGTGCCAGCAGCTTGGGTAGTACTCCTAGGTACGAGCAGTACTTC.

The chain has TRBV7-9 and TRBJ1-4, with D uncertain. Trimming took 3 bases from V and 4 from J, leaving 9 bases between them. Germline assignment: CDR1 SEHNR and CDR2 FQNEAQ (reference sequence). This CDR3 comprises 14 residues. CDR3 sequence (DNA): TGTGCCAGCAGCTTCGTGAGTCTTAATGAAAAACTGTTTTTT. It codes for CASSFVSLNEKLFF.

In its sample, this clonotype was seen a few times. The V and J genes are TRBV2 and TRBJ2-2; D is possibly TRBD1 (6 bases). The length of the CDR3 is 14 residues. Trimming took off 7 bases at V and 8 bases at J, with 17 bases between the two ends. Germline CDR1 SNHLY, CDR2 FYNNEI. The CDR3 region is CASTEQGPSGELFF. The CDR3, as DNA: TGTGCCAGCACCGAACAGGGCCCGAGTGGGGAGCTGTTTTTT.

The V and J genes are TRBV7-2 and TRBJ2-2; the D is unclear. With 1 base removed from V and 6 bases from J, the gap between germline ends came to 6 bases. CDR1 is SGHTA and CDR2 is FQGNSA in the germline V gene. The CDR3 is made up of 13 amino acids. Here the CDR3 reads CASSLVASGELFF. DNA of the CDR3: TGTGCCAGCAGCTTAGTAGCTTCCGGGGAGCTGTTTTTT.

This clonotype appeared a few times. V gene TRBV25-1 combines with J gene TRBJ1-1, with D possibly matching TRBD1 (5 bases). The germline V gene encodes CDR1 MGHDK and CDR2 SYGVNS. The V gene lost 3 bases and the J gene lost 1 base, with 9 bases spanning the gap. The CDR3 covers 14 residues. The CDR3, as DNA: TGTGCCAGCAGTGATGGGGCGGGGAACACTGAAGCTTTCTTT. This codes for CASSDGAGNTEAFF.

The genes are TRBV28 and TRBJ2-1; 10 bases line up with TRBD2. Trimming took 6 bases from V and 5 from J; bases not matched to a gene: 7. The CDR3 length is 15 residues. Germline loops: CDR1 MDHEN, CDR2 SYDVKM. The CDR3 DNA reads TGTGCCAGCAGCTTGAGCGGGAGGGGTAACAATGAGCAGTTCTTC. It encodes CASSLSGRGNNEQFF. Combining the CDR3 with reference TRBV28 and TRBJ2-1 gives the whole variable domain DVKVTQSSRYLVKRTGEKVFLECVQDMDHENMFWYRQDPGLGLRLIYFSYDVKMKEKGDIPEGYSVSREKKERFSLILESASTNQTSMYLCASSLSGRGNNEQFFGPGTRLTVL.

This clonotype appeared many times. The chain combines TRBV7-9 with TRBJ1-3; D is possibly TRBD1 (6 bases). Germline assignment: CDR1 SEHNR and CDR2 FQNEAQ (reference sequence). The CDR3 loop spans 15 amino acids. The germline V and J ends were trimmed by 4 bases and 0 bases, with 10 bases remaining between them. This chain's CDR3 is CASSSGQSSGNTIYF. CDR3 DNA sequence: TGTGCCAGCAGCTCCGGACAGAGCTCTGGAAACACCATATATTTT.

This chain connects TRBV2 to TRBJ1-2; TRBD1 matches 8 bases. The CDR3 extends over 16 amino acids. The V segment lost 0 bases and the J segment 7 bases; nucleotides outside the gene matches: 10. Germline CDR1 SNHLY, CDR2 FYNNEI. The CDR3 sequence: CASSEALRDRGSGYTF. The CDR3 coding sequence is TGTGCCAGCAGTGAAGCGCTTCGTGACAGGGGTAGTGGCTACACCTTC.

The genes are TRBV6-6 and TRBJ2-7; D possibly corresponds to TRBD1 (6 bases). Germline lookup yields CDR1 MNHNY and CDR2 SVGAGI (reference sequence). Trimming removed 7 bases at V and 3 bases at J, with 19 bases between. The CDR3 totals 15 residues. CDR3: CASTTLRGWVYEQYF. The CDR3, as DNA: TGTGCCAGCACCACGCTCAGGGGCTGGGTCTACGAGCAGTACTTC.

This clonotype was counted only a few times. This chain joins TRBV7-9 and TRBJ2-7; 9 bases align to TRBD1. V shed 1 base, J shed 3 bases, and the junction held 4 bases outside the gene matches. Germline CDR1 is SEHNR and CDR2 is FQNEAQ (reference sequence). The CDR3 is 15 residues long. As DNA, the CDR3 is TGTGCCAGCAGCTTAGACAGGGGGCGCCGCTACGAGCAGTACTTC. Its protein product is CASSLDRGRRYEQYF. Based on the CDR3 plus reference TRBV7-9 and TRBJ2-7, the full variable domain is DTGVSQNPRHKITKRGQNVTFRCDPISEHNRLYWYRQTLGQGPEFLTYFQNEAQLEKSRLLSDRFSAERPKGSFSTLEIQRTEQGDSAMYLCASSLDRGRRYEQYFGPGTRLTVT.

This clonotype was recorded at least ten times. J is TRBJ1-5 and V is TRBV20-1; 9 nucleotides agree with TRBD1. The CDR3 consists of 14 residues. The germline gives CDR1 DFQATT, CDR2 SNEGSKA (reference sequence). After removal of 3 bases from V and 2 bases from J, the junction contained 2 bases not matched to a gene. The CDR3 bases are TGCAGTGCTAGGGACAGGGGAGGCAATCAGCCCCAGCATTTT. It codes for CSARDRGGNQPQHF.

This clonotype showed up just once. The chain is built from TRBV28 and TRBJ2-2; 11 positions agree with TRBD2. The CDR3 loop spans 16 amino acids. With 9 bases clipped from V and 7 bases from J, the junction kept 13 bases outside the gene matches. The germline V gene encodes CDR1 MDHEN and CDR2 SYDVKM. Here the CDR3 DNA reads TGTGCCAGTTTGGAACTAGCGGGAGTCGCGGGCGGGGAGCTGTTTTTT. Translating gives CASLELAGVAGGELFF.

This clonotype turned up a few times. V usage is TRBV6-1 and J usage is TRBJ1-6, with D tentatively TRBD1 (5 bases). V shed 7 bases and J shed 10 bases, with 20 bases lying between them. Germline-derived CDR1 and CDR2 are MNHNS and SASEGT. The CDR3 covers 15 residues. This CDR3 is CASIRSGGVDSPLHF. CDR3 in DNA: TGTGCCAGCATCCGAAGTGGGGGAGTTGACTCACCCCTCCACTTT.